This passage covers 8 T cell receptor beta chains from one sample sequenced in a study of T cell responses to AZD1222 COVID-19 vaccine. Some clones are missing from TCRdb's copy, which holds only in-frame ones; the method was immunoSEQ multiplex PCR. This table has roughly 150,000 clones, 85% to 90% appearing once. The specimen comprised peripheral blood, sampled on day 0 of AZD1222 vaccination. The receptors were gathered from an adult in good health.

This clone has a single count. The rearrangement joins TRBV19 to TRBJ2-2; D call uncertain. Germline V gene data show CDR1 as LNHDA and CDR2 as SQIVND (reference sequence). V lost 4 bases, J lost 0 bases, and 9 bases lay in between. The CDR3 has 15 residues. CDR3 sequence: CASSKQVANTGELFF. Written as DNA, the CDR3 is TGTGCCAGTAGTAAACAAGTCGCGAACACCGGGGAGCTGTTTTTT.

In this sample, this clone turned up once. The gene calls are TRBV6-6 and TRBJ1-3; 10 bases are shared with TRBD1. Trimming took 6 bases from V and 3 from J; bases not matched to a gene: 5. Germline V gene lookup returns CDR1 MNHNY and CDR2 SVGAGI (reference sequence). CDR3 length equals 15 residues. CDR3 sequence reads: CASRGQGLGGNTIYF. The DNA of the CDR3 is TGTGCCAGCAGGGGACAGGGGTTGGGTGGAAACACCATATATTTT.

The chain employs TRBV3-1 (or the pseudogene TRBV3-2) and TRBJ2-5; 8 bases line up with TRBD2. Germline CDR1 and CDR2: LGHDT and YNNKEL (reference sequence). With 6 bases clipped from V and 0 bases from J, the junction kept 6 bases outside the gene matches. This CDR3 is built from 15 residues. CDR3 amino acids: CASRQRGGNQETQYF. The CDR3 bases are TGTGCCAGCAGACAACGGGGGGGTAACCAAGAGACCCAGTACTTC.

The CDR3 DNA reads TGTGCCAGCAGTGAATATAGGGGGGACACCTACGAGCAGTACTTC. Protein sequence: CASSEYRGDTYEQYF. The chain carries TRBV25-1 and TRBJ2-7; D is perhaps TRBD1 or TRBD2 (6 bases each). This CDR3 is 15 amino acids long. V lost 0 bases and J 2 bases, leaving 11 bases between the germline ends. In germline, CDR1 is MGHDK, CDR2 SYGVNS.

CDR3 sequence: CASSVPSNQPQHF. The CDR3 nucleotides read TGTGCCAGTAGTGTGCCTAGCAATCAGCCCCAGCATTTT. The V and J genes are TRBV19 and TRBJ1-5; D remains ambiguous. The CDR3 is 13 amino acids. Germline V lookup: CDR1 LNHDA, CDR2 SQIVND (reference sequence). V lost 5 bases, J lost 0 bases, and 5 bases lay in between.

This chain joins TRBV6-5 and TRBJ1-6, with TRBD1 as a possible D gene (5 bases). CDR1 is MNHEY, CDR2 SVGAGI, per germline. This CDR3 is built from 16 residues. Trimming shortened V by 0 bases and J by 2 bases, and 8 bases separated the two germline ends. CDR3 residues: CASSYSLTAYNSPLHF. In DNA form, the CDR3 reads TGTGCCAGCAGTTACTCCCTGACAGCCTATAATTCACCCCTCCACTTT.

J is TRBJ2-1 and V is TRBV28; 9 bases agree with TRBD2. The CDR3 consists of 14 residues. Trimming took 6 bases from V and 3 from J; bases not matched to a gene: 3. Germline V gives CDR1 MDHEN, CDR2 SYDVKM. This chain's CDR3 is CASRSGGNYNEQFF. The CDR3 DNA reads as TGTGCCAGCAGAAGCGGGGGGAACTACAATGAGCAGTTCTTC. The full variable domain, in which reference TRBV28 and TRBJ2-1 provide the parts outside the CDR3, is DVKVTQSSRYLVKRTGEKVFLECVQDMDHENMFWYRQDPGLGLRLIYFSYDVKMKEKGDIPEGYSVSREKKERFSLILESASTNQTSMYLCASRSGGNYNEQFFGPGTRLTVL.

The CDR3 loop is CASRSPVGETQYF. The DNA of the CDR3 is TGCGCCAGCAGATCACCAGTAGGAGAGACCCAGTACTTC. The V gene is TRBV5-1, the J gene TRBJ2-5; D is unresolved. Trimming removed 5 bases at V and 4 bases at J, with 12 bases between. Germline CDR1 and CDR2: SGHRS and YFSETQ. This CDR3 region has 13 residues.